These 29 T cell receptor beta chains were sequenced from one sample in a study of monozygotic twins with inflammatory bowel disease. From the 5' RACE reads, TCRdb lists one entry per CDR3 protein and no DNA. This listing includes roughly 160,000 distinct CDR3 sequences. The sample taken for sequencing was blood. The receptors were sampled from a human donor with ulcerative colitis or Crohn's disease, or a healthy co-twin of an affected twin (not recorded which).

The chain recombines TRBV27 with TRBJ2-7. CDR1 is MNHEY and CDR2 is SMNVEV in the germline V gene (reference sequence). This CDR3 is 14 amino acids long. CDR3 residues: CASSLGNIAYEQYF.

The CDR3 reads CASSQAAGTSSTDTQYF. V is TRBV4-2 and J is TRBJ2-3; the D call of TRBD1 rests on TCRdb alone, since no DNA is present to check it. This CDR3 contains 17 residues. Germline loops: CDR1 LGHNA, CDR2 YNFKEQ.

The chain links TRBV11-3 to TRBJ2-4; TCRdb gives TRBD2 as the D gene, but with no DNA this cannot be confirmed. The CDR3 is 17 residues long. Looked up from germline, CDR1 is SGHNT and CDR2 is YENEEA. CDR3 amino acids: CASSFSSSGGADDIQYF.

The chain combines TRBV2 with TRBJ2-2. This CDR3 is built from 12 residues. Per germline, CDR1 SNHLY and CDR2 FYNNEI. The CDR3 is CASSVFLGELFF.

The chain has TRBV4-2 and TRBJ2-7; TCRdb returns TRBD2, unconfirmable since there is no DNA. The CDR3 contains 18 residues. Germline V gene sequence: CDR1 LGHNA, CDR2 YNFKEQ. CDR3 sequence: CASSQELAGGFRAYEQYF.

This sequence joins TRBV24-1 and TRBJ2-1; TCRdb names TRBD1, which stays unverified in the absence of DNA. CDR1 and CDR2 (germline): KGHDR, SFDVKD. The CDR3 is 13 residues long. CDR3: CATSRQVVDEQFF.

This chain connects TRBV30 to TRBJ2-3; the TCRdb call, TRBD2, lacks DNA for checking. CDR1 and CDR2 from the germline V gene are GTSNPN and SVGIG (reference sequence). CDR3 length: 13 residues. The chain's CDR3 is CAWKAPARYTQYF. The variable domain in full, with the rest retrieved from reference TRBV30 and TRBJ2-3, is SQTIHQWPATLVQPVGSPLSLECTVEGTSNPNLYWYRQAAGRGLQLLFYSVGIGQISSEVPQNLSASRPQDRQFILSSKKLLLSDSGFYLCAWKAPARYTQYFGPGTRLTVL.

CDR3 sequence reads: CASSGSTRGDYGYTF. The V gene is TRBV28, the J gene TRBJ1-2; there is no DNA to check the TCRdb D call of TRBD1. Germline values: CDR1 MDHEN, CDR2 SYDVKM. The CDR3 extends over 15 amino acids.

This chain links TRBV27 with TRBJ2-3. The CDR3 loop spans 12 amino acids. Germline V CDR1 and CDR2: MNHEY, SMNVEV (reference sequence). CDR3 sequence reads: CASSYGPDTQYF.

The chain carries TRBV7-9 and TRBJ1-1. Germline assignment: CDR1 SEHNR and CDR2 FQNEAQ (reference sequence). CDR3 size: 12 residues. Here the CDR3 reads CASSLTPTEAFF.

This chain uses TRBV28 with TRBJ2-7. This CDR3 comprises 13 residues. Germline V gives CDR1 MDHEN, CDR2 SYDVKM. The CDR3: CASSGRNFYEQYF.

The chain's CDR3 is CASSFRGDTQYF. The rearrangement uses TRBV28 and TRBJ2-3. Germline CDR1 MDHEN, CDR2 SYDVKM. The CDR3 is made up of 12 amino acids.

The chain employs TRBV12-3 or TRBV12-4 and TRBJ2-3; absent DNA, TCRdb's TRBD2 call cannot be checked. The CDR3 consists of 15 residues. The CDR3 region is CASSLNSGRVDTQYF.

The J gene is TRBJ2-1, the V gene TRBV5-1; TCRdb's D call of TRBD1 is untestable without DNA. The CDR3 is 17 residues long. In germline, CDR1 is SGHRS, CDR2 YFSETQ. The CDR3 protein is CASSPSTGKTTYNEQFF.

This chain's CDR3 is CASSLLRAPNEQYF. The V call is TRBV7-2, the J call TRBJ2-7; TCRdb's D call, TRBD1, is unchecked because there is no DNA. Looked up from germline, CDR1 is SGHTA and CDR2 is FQGNSA. The CDR3 has 14 residues.

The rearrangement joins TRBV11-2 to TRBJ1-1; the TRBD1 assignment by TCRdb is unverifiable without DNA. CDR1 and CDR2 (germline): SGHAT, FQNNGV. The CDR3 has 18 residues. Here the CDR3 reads CASSLGRDGDRMNTEAFF.

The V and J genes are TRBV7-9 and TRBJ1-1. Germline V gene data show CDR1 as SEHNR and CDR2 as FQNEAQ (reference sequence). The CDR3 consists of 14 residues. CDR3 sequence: CASSLEGSNTEAFF.

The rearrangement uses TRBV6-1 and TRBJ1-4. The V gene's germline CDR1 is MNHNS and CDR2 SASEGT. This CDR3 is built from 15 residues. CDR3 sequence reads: CASIADGATNEKLFF.

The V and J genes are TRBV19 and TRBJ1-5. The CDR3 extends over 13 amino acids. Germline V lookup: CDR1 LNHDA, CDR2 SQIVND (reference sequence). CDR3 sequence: CASSWAGNQPQHF.

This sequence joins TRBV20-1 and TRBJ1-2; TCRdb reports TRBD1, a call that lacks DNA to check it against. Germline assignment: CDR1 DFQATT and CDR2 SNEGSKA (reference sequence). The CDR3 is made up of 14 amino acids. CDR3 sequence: CSAAGTGDRYGYTF.

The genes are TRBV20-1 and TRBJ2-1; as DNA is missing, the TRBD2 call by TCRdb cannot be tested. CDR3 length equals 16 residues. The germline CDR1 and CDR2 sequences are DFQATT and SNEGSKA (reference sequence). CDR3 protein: CSARALAGLSYNEQFF.

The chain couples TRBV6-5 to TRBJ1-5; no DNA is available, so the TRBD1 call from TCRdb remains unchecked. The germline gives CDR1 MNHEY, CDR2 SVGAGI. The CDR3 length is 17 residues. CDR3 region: CASSYSGSSRGNQPQHF.

This chain's CDR3 is CASSYWPGEQYF. This chain connects TRBV6-2 or TRBV6-3 to TRBJ2-7. Germline V gene data show CDR1 as MNHEY and CDR2 as SVGEGT. This CDR3 comprises 12 residues.

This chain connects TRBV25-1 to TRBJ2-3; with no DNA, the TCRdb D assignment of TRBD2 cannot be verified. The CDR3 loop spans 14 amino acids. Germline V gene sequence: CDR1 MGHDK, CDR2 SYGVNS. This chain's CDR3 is CASSELVLTDTQYF.

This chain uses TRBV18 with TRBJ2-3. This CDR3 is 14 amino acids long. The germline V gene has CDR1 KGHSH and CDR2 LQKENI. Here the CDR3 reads CASSPATLSDTQYF.

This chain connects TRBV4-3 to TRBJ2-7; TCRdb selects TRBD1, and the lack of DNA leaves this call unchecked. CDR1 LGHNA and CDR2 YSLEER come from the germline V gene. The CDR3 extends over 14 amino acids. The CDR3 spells CASSQVAPGYEQYF.

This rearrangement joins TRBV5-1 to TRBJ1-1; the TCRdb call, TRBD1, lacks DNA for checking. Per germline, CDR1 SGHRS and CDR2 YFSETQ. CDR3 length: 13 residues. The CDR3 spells CASSIDDSNEAFF.

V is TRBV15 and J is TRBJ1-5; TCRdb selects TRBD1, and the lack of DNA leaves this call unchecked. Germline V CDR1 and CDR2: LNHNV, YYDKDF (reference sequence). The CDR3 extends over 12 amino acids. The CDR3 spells CATSKQDQPQHF.

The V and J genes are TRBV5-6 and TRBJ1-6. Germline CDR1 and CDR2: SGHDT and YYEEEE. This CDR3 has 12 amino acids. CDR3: CASSLFESPLHF.